This T cell receptor beta chain emerged from a study of persistence of HIV-infected CD4 T cells. The wider study: A couple of participants gave one leukapheresis sample; others gave up to roughly 180 mL blood repeatedly.

This was the immunoSEQ version 4 assay in survey mode. Template was genomic DNA at 8 to 10 ng/uL, with up to about 1 ug used per sample. Some clones are missing from TCRdb's copy, which holds only in-frame ones; the method was immunoSEQ multiplex PCR. The sample includes 30,000 or so clones, approximately 85% seen only once; the top ten take around 0.86%. The CDR3 is made up of 12 amino acids. V gave up 6 bases and J gave up 7 bases, with 12 bases separating them. The germline V gene encodes CDR1 SNHLY and CDR2 FYNNEI. About this clone: Its matching antigen is unknown.

Stimulation used 7.5 to 10 ug/mL lysate from CMV-infected fibroblasts. CD40L-negative CD69-negative CD45RO-high memory CD4+ T cells were sorted as populations depleted of antigen-responding cells. Suppressive ART was started during chronic HIV-1 infection in these adults. Inclusion required CMV-positive serology and CD4+ counts above 400 cells/uL. The receptor's source is an adult man with HIV who was CMV-seropositive. The sample consisted of CD4+ T cells sorted from PBMCs after roughly 18-hour stimulation, taken from a patient who received antiretroviral therapy. The V call is TRBV2, the J call TRBJ2-5, with D perhaps being TRBD1 or TRBD2 (5 bases each). The CDR3 DNA reads TGTGCCAGCAGGCCGGGTGGGGGGACCCAGTACTTC. This encodes CASRPGGGTQYF.